This paragraph covers one T cell receptor (beta chain) sequence. Its antigen is as yet unknown. The CDR3 runs to 11 residues. Germline CDR1 is GTSNPN and CDR2 is SVGIG (reference sequence). 5' RACE that incorporated UMI labels was used to prepare the TRB cDNA libraries. Each CDR3 protein gets one entry in TCRdb, which reprocessed the 5' RACE reads and gives no DNA. The sample table sets out 140,000 to 150,000 distinct CDR3 sequences. By phenotype, naive CD8+ T cells were CD45RO-CCR7+CD27+CD95-. The sample comes from a study of CXCR3-negative and CXCR3-positive naive CD8 T cells. General study findings and limits: CXCR3-negative naive cells had less hydrophobic TRB CDR3s than did CXCR3-positive naive cells. Memory CD8+ cells had much lower diversity, and both naive subsets had comparably high diversity. No difference in surface CD5 was seen between naive subsets, and TCR strength was inferred from TRB CDR3 properties. Similar TRBV-TRBJ usage characterized naive CXCR3-negative and CXCR3-positive cells; memory cells differed.

The TCR sequence derives from a human donor in good health. Some clones in this sample may be carry-over from other donors' samples. The sequencing input was naive CXCR3+ CD8+ T cells from blood. Specified subset: CD45RO-CCR7+CD27+CD95- naive CD8+ T cells expressing CXCR3 (TNR3+). The chain is built from TRBV30 and TRBJ2-2. The chain's CDR3 is CAWSSTGELFF.